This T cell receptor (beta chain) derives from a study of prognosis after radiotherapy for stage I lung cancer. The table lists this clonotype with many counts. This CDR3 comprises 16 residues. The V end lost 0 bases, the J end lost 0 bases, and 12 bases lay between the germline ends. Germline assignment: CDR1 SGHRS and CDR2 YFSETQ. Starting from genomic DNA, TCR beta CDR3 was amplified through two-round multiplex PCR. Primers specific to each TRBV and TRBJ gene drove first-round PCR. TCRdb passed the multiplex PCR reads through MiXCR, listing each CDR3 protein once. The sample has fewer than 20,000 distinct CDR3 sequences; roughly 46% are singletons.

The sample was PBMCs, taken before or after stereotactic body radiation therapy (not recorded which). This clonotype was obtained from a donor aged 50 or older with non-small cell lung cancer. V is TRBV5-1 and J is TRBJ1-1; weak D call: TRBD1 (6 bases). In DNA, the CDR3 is TGCGCCAGCAGCTTGGCCCCAGGGGACTTGAACACTGAAGCTTTCTTT. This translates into CASSLAPGDLNTEAFF.